The entry below gives a single T cell receptor beta chain sequence along with its context. The antigen remains unidentified. Losses at the gene ends were 1 base for V and 12 bases for J; bases not matched to a gene: 8. Germline V gene sequence: CDR1 SGHVS, CDR2 FNYEAQ. CDR3 length: 16 amino acids. The data belong to a study of cytomegalovirus exposure and HLA in healthy donors. PCR involved 60 Vbeta and 13 Jbeta primers. Profiled with immunoSEQ multiplex PCR; TCRdb holds only in-frame clones, not every one. The table has 140,000 to 150,000 clones, approximately 78% seen once. Despite likely unrecorded immune exposures, the donors were nominally healthy at the time of sampling. Study conclusions and caveats: When analyzed later, the rates of TCR association showed variation by HLA locus, with DRB1 the most and HLA-C the fewest. Later work found most CMV-associated TCR beta chains apparently HLA-restricted. TRBV6-2, TRBV6-3 and some other V segments were unresolvable in 87-base-pair reads.

The sequence was obtained from a female donor in good health and CMV-seronegative. The rearrangement uses TRBV7-6 and TRBJ2-1; 14 nucleotides agree with TRBD2. Material: PBMCs. The CDR3 region has the DNA TGTGCCAGCAGCTTAGGGGCGGGACTAGCGGGAGAGAGGCAGTTCTTC. The encoded protein is CASSLGAGLAGERQFF.